This T cell receptor (beta chain) was recovered during a study of shared clonotypes between healthy human individuals. Sorted subsets were amplified in replicate PCRs using 200 ng DNA, 30,000 to 35,000 T cell genomes. Repertoires were generated with immunoSEQ multiplex PCR, while TCRdb's copy carries only in-frame clones and drops some. The sample carries some 700,000 clones, roughly 88% recorded once. This CDR3 comprises 15 residues. V shed 5 bases and J 1 base; nucleotides not matched to a gene: 4. Per germline, CDR1 LNHDA and CDR2 SQIVND (reference sequence). In this sample, this clone turned up once.

The chain uses TRBV19 and TRBJ1-1; 10 nucleotides line up with TRBD1. Sequencing was done on a sample of memory CD8+ T cells from PBMCs. This sample's subset: CD45RO+ cells pooled with CCR7-negative TemRA cells. The sequence came from a man aged 18 to 30 in good health. Some clones in this sample may be carry-over from other donors' samples. This CDR3 reads CASSDWTGGNTEAFF. CDR3 DNA sequence: TGTGCCAGTAGTGATTGGACAGGGGGGAACACTGAAGCTTTCTTT.